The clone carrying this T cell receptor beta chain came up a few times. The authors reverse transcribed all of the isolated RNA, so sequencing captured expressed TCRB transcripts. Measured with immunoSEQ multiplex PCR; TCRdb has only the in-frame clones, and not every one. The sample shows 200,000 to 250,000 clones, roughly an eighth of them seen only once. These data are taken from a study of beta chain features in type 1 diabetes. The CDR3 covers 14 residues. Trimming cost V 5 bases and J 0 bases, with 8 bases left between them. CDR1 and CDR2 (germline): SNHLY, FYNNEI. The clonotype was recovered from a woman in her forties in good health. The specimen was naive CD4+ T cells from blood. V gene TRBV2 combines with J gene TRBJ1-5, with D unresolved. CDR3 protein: CASSRLLSNQPQHF. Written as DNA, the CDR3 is TGTGCCAGCAGTAGACTCCTTAGCAATCAGCCCCAGCATTTT.